The T cell receptor beta chain described here comes from a study of blood T cell repertoires in COVID-19. Study background: There were acute and convalescent COVID-19 samples, and they came from the United States, Italy and Spain.

Measured with immunoSEQ multiplex PCR; TCRdb has only the in-frame clones, and not every one. The repertoire holds roughly 71,000 clones, with 70% to 90% as singletons. Sequencing used peripheral blood. The receptor was derived from a man aged 45-60 years with acute or convalescent COVID-19.

This CDR3 is CASSRDRDNQPQHF. The CDR3 DNA is TGTGCCAGCAGCAGGGACAGGGACAATCAGCCCCAGCATTTT. This sequence joins TRBV27 and TRBJ1-5; 9 bases match TRBD1. Trimming at V came to 6 bases and at J to 3 bases, leaving 3 bases not matched to a gene. The CDR3 is 14 amino acids. The germline V gene encodes CDR1 MNHEY and CDR2 SMNVEV (reference sequence).